The clone carrying this T cell receptor beta chain showed up just a few times. Its antigen remains unidentified. This entry comes from a study of vaccination effects on CD4 cells after COVID-19. Study details: Once vaccinated, a few convalescent patients were sampled both early and late afterward.

Study findings and constraints: Late post-vaccination samples showed marked contraction of infection- and vaccine-induced clones.

Sequencing used immunoSEQ multiplex PCR; TCRdb keeps in-frame clones, though not all of them. The table shows about 14,000 clones, with 73% occurring only once. CDR3 size: 13 residues. The germline V and J ends were trimmed by 5 bases and 4 bases, with 11 bases remaining between them. Germline CDR1 SGHVS, CDR2 FNYEAQ. Antigen-specific CD4+ T cells were first expanded with viral peptide pools by the ViraFEST assay and only then sequenced. Following 10 days of culture, CD4+ T cells were isolated. This person caught SARS-CoV-2 sometime from March to December 2020, and PCR testing confirmed the infection. Either the BNT162b2 or mRNA-1273 vaccine was given to participants in two doses. Cultivation was performed at roughly 2.2 million PBMC per well with about 9 IU/ml IL-2 and roughly 9.9 ug/ml peptides added. Days 3 and 7 saw half the medium replaced with IL-2 medium.

The source of this sequence is a human donor who had a prior SARS-CoV-2 infection. This chain uses TRBV7-6 with TRBJ1-1, with D perhaps matching TRBD1 (6 bases). The material was CD4+ T cells from PBMCs cultured with HCoV-NL63 spike peptides, obtained after COVID-19 vaccination. Written as DNA, the CDR3 is TGTGCCAGCAGCATGACAGGCGGCACTGAAGCTTTCTTT. Its protein is CASSMTGGTEAFF.